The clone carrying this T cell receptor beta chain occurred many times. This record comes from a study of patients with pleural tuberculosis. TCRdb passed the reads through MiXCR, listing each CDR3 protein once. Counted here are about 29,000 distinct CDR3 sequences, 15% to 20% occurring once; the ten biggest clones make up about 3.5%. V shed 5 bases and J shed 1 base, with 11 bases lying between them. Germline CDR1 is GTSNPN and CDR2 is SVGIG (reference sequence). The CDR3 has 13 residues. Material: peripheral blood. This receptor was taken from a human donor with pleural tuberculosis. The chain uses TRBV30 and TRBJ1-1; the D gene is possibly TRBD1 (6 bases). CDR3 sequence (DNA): TGTGCCTGGGACAGGTACCAGAACACTGAAGCTTTCTTT. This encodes CAWDRYQNTEAFF.